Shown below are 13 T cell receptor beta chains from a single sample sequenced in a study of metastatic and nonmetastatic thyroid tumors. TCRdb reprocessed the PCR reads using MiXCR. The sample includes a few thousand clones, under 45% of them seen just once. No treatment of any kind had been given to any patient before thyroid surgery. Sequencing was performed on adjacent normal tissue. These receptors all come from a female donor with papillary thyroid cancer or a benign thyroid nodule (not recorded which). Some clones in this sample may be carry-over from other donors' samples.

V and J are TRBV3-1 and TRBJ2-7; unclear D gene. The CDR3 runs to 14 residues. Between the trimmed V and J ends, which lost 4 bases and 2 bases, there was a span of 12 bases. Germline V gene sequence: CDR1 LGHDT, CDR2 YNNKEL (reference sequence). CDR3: CASSPSPQAYEQYF. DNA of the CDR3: TGTGCCAGCAGCCCGTCCCCGCAGGCCTACGAGCAGTACTTC.

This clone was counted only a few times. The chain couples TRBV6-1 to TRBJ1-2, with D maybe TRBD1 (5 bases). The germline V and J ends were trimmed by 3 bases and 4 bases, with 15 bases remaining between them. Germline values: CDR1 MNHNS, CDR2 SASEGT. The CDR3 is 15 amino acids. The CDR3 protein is CASSETAIEAYGYTF. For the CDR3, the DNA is TGTGCCAGCAGTGAGACAGCGATTGAAGCCTATGGCTACACCTTC.

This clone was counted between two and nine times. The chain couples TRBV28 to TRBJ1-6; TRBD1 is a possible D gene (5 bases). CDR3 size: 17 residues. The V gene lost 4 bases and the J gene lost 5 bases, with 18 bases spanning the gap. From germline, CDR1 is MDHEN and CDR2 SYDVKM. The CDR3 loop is CASSSTSQGFNNSPLHF. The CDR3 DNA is TGTGCCAGCAGTTCCACCAGTCAGGGTTTCAATAATTCACCCCTCCACTTT.

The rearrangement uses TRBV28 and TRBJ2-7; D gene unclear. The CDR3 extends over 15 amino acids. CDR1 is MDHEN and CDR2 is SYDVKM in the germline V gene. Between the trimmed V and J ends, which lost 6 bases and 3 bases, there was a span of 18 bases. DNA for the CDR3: TGTGCCAGCAGCTCCTATGGGGTGGTAGGCTACGAGCAGTACTTC. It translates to CASSSYGVVGYEQYF.

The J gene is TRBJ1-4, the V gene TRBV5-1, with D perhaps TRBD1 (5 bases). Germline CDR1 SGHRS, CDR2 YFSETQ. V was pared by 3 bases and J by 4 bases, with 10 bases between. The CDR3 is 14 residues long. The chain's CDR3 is CASSSGSGNEKLFF. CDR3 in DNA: TGCGCCAGCAGCTCAGGGTCCGGTAATGAAAAACTGTTTTTT.

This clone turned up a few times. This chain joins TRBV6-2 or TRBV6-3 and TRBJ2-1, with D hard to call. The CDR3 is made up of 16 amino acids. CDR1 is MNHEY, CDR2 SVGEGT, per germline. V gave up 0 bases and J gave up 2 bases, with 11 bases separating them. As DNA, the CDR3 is TGTGCCAGCAGTTACTCGCAGGAGATGACCTACAATGAGCAGTTCTTC. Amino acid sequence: CASSYSQEMTYNEQFF.

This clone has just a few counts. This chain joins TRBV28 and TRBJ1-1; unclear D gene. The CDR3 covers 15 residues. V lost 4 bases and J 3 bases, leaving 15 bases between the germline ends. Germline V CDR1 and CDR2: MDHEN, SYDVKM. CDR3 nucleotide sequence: TGTGCCAGCAGTTCCCTAAAAGGGAGAGACACTGAAGCTTTCTTT. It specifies CASSSLKGRDTEAFF.

The CDR3 spells CASSVQAYSPLHF. The CDR3 coding sequence is TGTGCCAGCAGCGTACAGGCGTATTCACCCCTCCACTTT. V is TRBV9 and J is TRBJ1-6, with D hard to call. CDR3 length: 13 amino acids. Germline CDR1 reads SGDLS; CDR2 reads YYNGEE. V gave up 1 base and J gave up 8 bases, with 7 bases separating them.

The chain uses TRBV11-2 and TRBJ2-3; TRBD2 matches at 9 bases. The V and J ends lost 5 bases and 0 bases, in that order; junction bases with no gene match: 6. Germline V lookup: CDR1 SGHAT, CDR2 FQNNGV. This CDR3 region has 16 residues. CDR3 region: CASSKGLAVSTDTQYF. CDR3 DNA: TGTGCCAGCAGCAAGGGACTAGCAGTAAGCACAGATACGCAGTATTTT.

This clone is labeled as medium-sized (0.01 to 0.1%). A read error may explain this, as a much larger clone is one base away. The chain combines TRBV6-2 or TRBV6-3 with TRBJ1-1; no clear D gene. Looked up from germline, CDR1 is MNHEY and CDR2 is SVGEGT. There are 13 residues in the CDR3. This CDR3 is CASSYRENAEAFF. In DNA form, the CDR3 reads TGTGCCAGCAGTTACCGGGAGAACGCTGAAGCTTTCTTT.

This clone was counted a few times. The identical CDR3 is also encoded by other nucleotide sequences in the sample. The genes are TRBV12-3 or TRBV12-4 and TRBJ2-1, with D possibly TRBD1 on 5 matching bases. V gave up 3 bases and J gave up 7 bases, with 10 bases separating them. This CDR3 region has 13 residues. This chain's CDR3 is CASSLGLRNEQFF. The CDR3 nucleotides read TGTGCCAGCAGTTTGGGGCTCCGAAATGAGCAGTTCTTC.

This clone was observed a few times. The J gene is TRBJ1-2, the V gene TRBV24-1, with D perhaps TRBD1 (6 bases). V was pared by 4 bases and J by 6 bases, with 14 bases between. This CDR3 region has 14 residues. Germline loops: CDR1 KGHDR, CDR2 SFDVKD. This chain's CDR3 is CATSDRGQMDGYTF. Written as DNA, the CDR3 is TGTGCCACCAGTGACCGCGGACAGATGGATGGCTACACCTTC.

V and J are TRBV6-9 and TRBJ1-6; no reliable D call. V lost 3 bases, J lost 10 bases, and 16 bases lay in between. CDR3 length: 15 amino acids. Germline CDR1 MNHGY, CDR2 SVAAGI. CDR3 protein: CASSYNAGRESPLHF. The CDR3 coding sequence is TGTGCCAGCAGTTACAATGCGGGGAGAGAGTCACCCCTCCACTTT.